The 15 T cell receptor beta chains given below trace back to one sample, sequenced in a study of CD8+ T cells in alopecia areata. It was cDNA, reverse transcribed from extracted RNA, that served as the sequencing template. Sequencing was performed with immunoSEQ multiplex PCR; in TCRdb, only in-frame clones are kept and a portion is missing. This table holds some 180,000 clones, approximately 51% found once. Treatment noted: oral pan-JAK inhibitor, 5-10 mg twice daily. The sequencing here drew on CD8+ T cells sorted from blood, taken around week 54, from a patient treated with tofacitinib. The source is a human donor with alopecia areata.

This chain joins TRBV14 and TRBJ2-1; the D gene could be TRBD1 or TRBD2 (5 bases each). The CDR3 loop spans 15 amino acids. Trimming pared 4 bases from V and 1 base from J, leaving 11 bases between. Per germline, CDR1 SGHDN and CDR2 FVKESK. The CDR3 spells CASSRDEPSYNEQFF. The DNA for the CDR3 is TGTGCCAGCAGCCGGGACGAGCCATCCTACAATGAGCAGTTCTTC.

The rearrangement uses TRBV2 and TRBJ2-1; 11 bases fit TRBD2. This CDR3 has 18 amino acids. The germline gives CDR1 SNHLY, CDR2 FYNNEI. The J segment lost 4 bases and the V segment lost 4 bases, leaving 12 bases of the junction unmatched. CDR3 DNA: TGTGCCAGCAGTGTCGGTCCTCCGACTAGCGGGATGTACAATGAGCAGTTCTTC. Its translation: CASSVGPPTSGMYNEQFF.

The rearrangement uses TRBV5-6 and TRBJ1-1; D is undetermined. Germline assignment: CDR1 SGHDT and CDR2 YYEEEE. Trimming stripped 3 bases from V and 1 base from J, with 4 bases between. The CDR3 contains 12 residues. As DNA, the CDR3 is TGTGCCAGCAGCTGGCCGAACACTGAAGCTTTCTTT. Its translation: CASSWPNTEAFF.

This clone has more than one count but fewer than ten. J is TRBJ2-5 and V is TRBV5-4, with 7 bases lining up with TRBD1. This CDR3 contains 15 residues. Germline V gives CDR1 SGHNT, CDR2 YYREEE (reference sequence). Trimming cost V 4 bases and J 1 base; bases outside gene matches: 7. CDR3 sequence reads: CASSRGQPPQETQYF. The CDR3 DNA sequence: TGTGCCAGCAGCCGGGGACAGCCTCCCCAAGAGACCCAGTACTTC.

This clone was seen only a few times. V and J are TRBV4-3 and TRBJ2-4; D assignment may be TRBD1 or TRBD2 (8 bases each). V dropped 3 bases and J dropped 11 bases, with 23 bases sitting between them. Germline lookup yields CDR1 LGHNA and CDR2 YSLEER. The CDR3 length is 16 residues. In DNA, the CDR3 is TGCGCCAGCAGCCATAGTCAGGGGGCGGGGGGCCGGCTTCAGTACTTC. Its protein product is CASSHSQGAGGRLQYF.

V usage is TRBV4-1 and J usage is TRBJ2-3; D unresolved. The V gene's germline CDR1 is MGHRA and CDR2 YSYEKL. CDR3 length equals 14 residues. Trimming pared 3 bases from V and 0 bases from J, leaving 7 bases between. The CDR3 DNA reads TGCGCCAGCAGCCACCAAGGTAGCACAGATACGCAGTATTTT. This codes for CASSHQGSTDTQYF.

This clone was counted between two and nine times. V and J are TRBV5-1 and TRBJ2-1; D might be TRBD1 (6 bases). The ends were cut back, 6 bases at V and 2 bases at J, with 12 bases in the middle. The length of the CDR3 is 14 residues. From germline, CDR1 is SGHRS and CDR2 YFSETQ. The CDR3 protein is CASMLQGAYNEQFF. CDR3 DNA: TGCGCCAGCATGCTACAGGGAGCCTACAATGAGCAGTTCTTC. Full variable domain (outside the CDR3, taken from reference TRBV5-1 and TRBJ2-1): KAGVTQTPRYLIKTRGQQVTLSCSPISGHRSVSWYQQTPGQGLQFLFEYFSETQRNKGNFPGRFSGRQFSNSRSEMNVSTLELGDSALYLCASMLQGAYNEQFFGPGTRLTVL.

Comments on this clone: One junction end does not reproduce the germline sequence, and a read error may be involved. The chain employs TRBV5-4 and TRBJ2-5; 7 bases map to TRBD2. The CDR3 loop spans 16 amino acids. CDR1 and CDR2 (germline): SGHNT, YYREEE (reference sequence). CDR3 DNA: TGTGCCAGCAGCCCCGGGGTAGCGGGCACCCAAGGGACCCAGTACTTC. Protein sequence: CASSPGVAGTQGTQYF.

V gene TRBV2 combines with J gene TRBJ1-5, with a weak D call TRBD1 (6 bases). V was shortened by 3 bases and J by 7 bases, with 13 bases between the two germline ends. Germline loops: CDR1 SNHLY, CDR2 FYNNEI. The CDR3 spans 14 residues. CDR3 DNA sequence: TGTGCCAGCAGTGATTCGGGGGCTGGCCAGCCCCAGCATTTT. It yields the protein CASSDSGAGQPQHF.

The chain uses TRBV25-1 and TRBJ1-5, with D uncertain. The V end was cut by 6 bases, the J end by 3 bases, with 9 bases between. Germline lookup yields CDR1 MGHDK and CDR2 SYGVNS. CDR3 length equals 13 residues. The CDR3 bases are TGTGCCAGCAGGGACGGATTCAATCAGCCCCAGCATTTT. Protein product: CASRDGFNQPQHF.

For this clone: Other DNA sequences in the sample encode the same CDR3. The DNA for the CDR3 is TGTGCCTGGAGTATAACGGGGGACACTGAAGCTTTCTTT. It specifies CAWSITGDTEAFF. The chain links TRBV30 to TRBJ1-1, with D possibly TRBD1 on 5 matching bases. Germline V gene sequence: CDR1 GTSNPN, CDR2 SVGIG (reference sequence). This CDR3 comprises 13 residues. The V end was cut by 2 bases, the J end by 3 bases, with 10 bases between.

This clone was detected only a few times. This rearrangement joins TRBV29-1 to TRBJ1-1; D unresolved. The CDR3 extends over 12 amino acids. The V gene lost 5 bases and the J gene lost 6 bases, with 13 bases spanning the gap. The germline V gene has CDR1 SQVTM and CDR2 ANQGSEA. CDR3 amino acids: CSVNVAVPEAFF. DNA of the CDR3: TGCAGCGTTAACGTGGCAGTCCCTGAAGCTTTCTTT.

J is TRBJ1-2 and V is TRBV30, with D tentatively TRBD1 (6 bases). V was clipped by 8 bases and J by 7 bases, with 17 bases between them. CDR3 length: 12 residues. Germline CDR1 is GTSNPN and CDR2 is SVGIG (reference sequence). The CDR3 protein is CAGYSDRPGYTF. CDR3 nucleotide sequence: TGTGCCGGGTATTCTGACAGGCCTGGCTACACCTTC. The whole variable domain, filled in from reference TRBV30 and TRBJ1-2, reads SQTIHQWPATLVQPVGSPLSLECTVEGTSNPNLYWYRQAAGRGLQLLFYSVGIGQISSEVPQNLSASRPQDRQFILSSKKLLLSDSGFYLCAGYSDRPGYTFGSGTRLTVV.

In this sample, this clone turned up a few times. The gene calls are TRBV2 and TRBJ1-5; D not resolved. The CDR3 runs 16 residues. Germline V gene lookup returns CDR1 SNHLY and CDR2 FYNNEI. V lost 2 bases, J lost 0 bases, and 11 bases lay in between. The CDR3 is CASSERRLGSNQPQHF. In DNA, the CDR3 is TGTGCCAGCAGTGAACGCAGGTTGGGTAGCAATCAGCCCCAGCATTTT.

The rearrangement joins TRBV4-3 to TRBJ2-5; the match to TRBD2 covers 7 bases. V lost 1 base to trimming and J lost 1 base; unmatched junction nucleotides: 6. This CDR3 is 16 amino acids long. From germline, CDR1 is LGHNA and CDR2 YSLEER. The CDR3 spells CASSQVAVAGQETQYF. CDR3 DNA: TGCGCCAGCAGCCAAGTCGCGGTAGCGGGCCAAGAGACCCAGTACTTC.